This TCR beta chain derives from a study of shared clonotypes between healthy human individuals. Overall study: The composition of the donors was a couple of women and a few men aged 18 to 49. Study-level findings and limits: Clonotype sharing among donors was expected to depend on sequencing depth.

About this clone: The antigen is not known.

For unsorted PBMC, 300 ng DNA per replicate equaled 25,000 to 30,000 T cell genomes. The protocol was immunoSEQ multiplex PCR, while the TCRdb copy is restricted to in-frame clones and leaves out a portion. This table has more than 450,000 clones, about four fifths appearing once. It was tens of millions of PBMCs that unsorted samples used for genomic DNA. Trimming left V 1 base short and J 8 bases short, with 13 bases between. Per germline, CDR1 SGDLS and CDR2 YYNGEE. CDR3 size: 14 residues. V is TRBV9 and J is TRBJ2-1; D tentatively reads TRBD1 or TRBD2 (6 bases each). The material sequenced was PBMCs. The receptor's source is a woman aged 40 to 50 in good health. Some clones in this sample may be carry-over from other donors' samples. The CDR3 DNA follows: TGTGCCAGCAGCGTACGATACAGGGAGGATGAGCAGTTCTTC. Protein product: CASSVRYREDEQFF.